This TCR beta chain was captured by sequencing in a study of T cell changes during pregnancy in multiple sclerosis. Repertoires were generated with immunoSEQ multiplex PCR, while TCRdb's copy carries only in-frame clones and drops some. The sample contains 35,000 to 40,000 clones, around 90% of which appear only once. With 1 base removed from V and 1 base from J, the gap between germline ends came to 10 bases. The CDR3 is 15 residues long. The germline gives CDR1 LGHNA, CDR2 YSLEER. The sample consisted of CD8+ T cells from peripheral blood mononuclear cells, taken in the third trimester of pregnancy. The receptor's source is a female donor with multiple sclerosis, enrolled in a pregnancy study. V usage is TRBV4-3 and J usage is TRBJ1-1; D uncertain. CDR3 nucleotide sequence: TGCGCCAGCAGCCAAGTATTCGCAGGGAACACTGAAGCTTTCTTT. It translates to CASSQVFAGNTEAFF.